The 16 T cell receptor beta chains listed next were all sequenced from one sample in a study of T cell clonality in common variable immunodeficiency. Study-wide results and limits: Fewer deletions and N-nucleotide insertions were reportedly seen in common variable immunodeficiency TCR beta sequences.

Data came from immunoSEQ multiplex PCR; TCRdb stores just in-frame clones and leaves some out. The sample holds some 34,000 clones, and no clone turns up only once. Their antigens are not known. Material for sequencing was peripheral blood mononuclear cells. All receptors derive from a human donor with common variable immunodeficiency.

The sample holds many counts of this clone. The read finishes 3 residues shy of the CDR3 end, and the germline J gene is used to complete it. This chain uses TRBV20-1 with TRBJ2-7; D may be TRBD1 (6 bases). V was pared by 3 bases and J by 4 bases, with 22 bases between. The CDR3 extends over 16 amino acids. CDR1 and CDR2 (germline): DFQATT, SNEGSKA (reference sequence). CDR3 amino acids: CSASPMTGPERYEQYF. The CDR3 bases that were read are TGCAGTGCTAGCCCAATGACAGGCCCGGAGAGGTACGAG.

Ten or more counts support this clone. This may stem from a read error, because a much larger clone lies one nucleotide away. The read ends 3 residues shy of where the CDR3 ends; the end is completed using the germline J gene. This sequence joins TRBV12-3 or TRBV12-4 and TRBJ2-5, with TRBD1 identical over 9 bases. The CDR3 totals 15 residues. V dropped 3 bases and J dropped 6; count of bases not matched to a gene: 8. The CDR3 bases that were read are TGTGCCAGCAGTTTGATGACAGGGGGTCCTCAGACC. This translates into CASSLMTGGPQT. The full CDR3 reads CASSLMTGGPQTQYF.

A few counts support this clone. The CDR3 loop is CASSADRVDQPQHF. The sequenced CDR3 bases are TGTGCCAGCAGTGCAGACAGGGTCGACCAGCCC. The chain carries TRBV2 and TRBJ1-5; 7 nucleotides line up with TRBD1. The sequence runs out 3 residues before the end of the CDR3; the remainder is reconstructed from the germline J gene. Trimming took 4 bases from V and 7 from J; bases not matched to a gene: 7. The CDR3 totals 14 residues. Germline V gene data show CDR1 as SNHLY and CDR2 as FYNNEI.

This clone appeared many times. Coverage ceases 3 residues before the CDR3 finishes, and the germline J gene fills in the end. The chain carries TRBV11-3 and TRBJ2-3; 10 bases are a match to TRBD2. V shed 9 bases, J shed 6 bases, and the junction held 3 bases outside the gene matches. CDR3 length: 12 amino acids. Germline lookup yields CDR1 SGHNT and CDR2 YENEEA. The sequenced CDR3 bases are TGTGCCAGTAAAGCGGGAGGGGATACG. This codes for CASKAGGDT. In full, the CDR3 reads CASKAGGDTQYF.

The CDR3 bases that were read are TGTGCCAGCTCACTAGGGGGCTACTACGAG. This encodes CASSLGGYYE. The whole CDR3 sequence reads CASSLGGYYEQYF. This chain links TRBV18 with TRBJ2-7; 7 bases line up with TRBD1. The CDR3 end lies 3 residues beyond the end of the read and is filled in from the germline J gene. The CDR3 is 13 amino acids. V lost 4 bases and J lost 3; bases outside the gene matches: 3. The germline V gene has CDR1 KGHSH and CDR2 LQKENI.

For this clone: The read terminates 3 residues before the CDR3 end, so the remaining end is supplied by the germline J gene. The chain employs TRBV7-2 and TRBJ2-3; 7 positions match TRBD2. The V gene's germline CDR1 is SGHTA and CDR2 FQGNSA. J gave up 3 bases and V 5 bases, and 8 bases lay outside the gene matches. CDR3 length: 15 residues. The CDR3 region is CASSQSGAGTDTQYF. The CDR3 bases that were read are TGTGCCAGCAGCCAGTCGGGAGCGGGGACAGATACG. The variable domain in full, completed from reference TRBV7-2 and TRBJ2-3, reads GAGVSQSPSNKVTEKGKDVELRCDPISGHTALYWYRQSLGQGLEFLIYFQGNSAPDKSGLPSDRFSAERTGGSVSTLTIQRTQQEDSAVYLCASSQSGAGTDTQYFGPGTRLTVL.

This clone was counted many times. The CDR3 extends 3 residues past the end of the read, so its final part is completed from the germline J gene. The rearrangement uses TRBV10-3 and TRBJ1-1, with TRBD1 as a possible D gene (6 bases). CDR1 and CDR2 (germline): ENHRY, SYGVKD. There are 14 residues in the CDR3. The CDR3 protein is CAISKDPGAQGAFF. CDR3 DNA, as far as it was read: TGTGCCATCAGTAAGGACCCAGGGGCACAGGGA.

This clone has at least ten counts. Coverage ceases 3 residues before the CDR3 finishes, and the germline J gene fills in the end. The chain employs TRBV6-2 or TRBV6-3 and TRBJ2-5, with D perhaps matching TRBD2 (6 bases). V lost 5 bases to trimming and J lost 4 bases, with 17 bases between them. Per the germline V gene, CDR1 is MNHEY and CDR2 is SVGEGT. CDR3 size: 15 residues. CDR3 sequence reads: CASSPGDFWGETQYF. CDR3 DNA, as far as it was read: TGTGCCAGCAGTCCCGGGGACTTCTGGGGAGAGACC.

This clone was observed many times. The CDR3 extends 3 residues past the end of the read, so its final part is completed from the germline J gene. This rearrangement joins TRBV6-2 or TRBV6-3 to TRBJ2-7, with 7 bases aligning to TRBD1. The CDR3 covers 15 residues. In germline, CDR1 is MNHEY, CDR2 SVGEGT. Germline trimming cut 5 bases from V and 5 bases from J; bases unmatched to any gene: 12. The CDR3: CASSTRTGPRDEQYF. CDR3 bases read: TGTGCCAGCAGTACCAGGACAGGACCCAGGGACGAG.

This clone was observed many times. The sequence runs out 3 residues before the end of the CDR3; the remainder is reconstructed from the germline J gene. The chain uses TRBV7-7 and TRBJ2-3; D is undetermined. Trimming removed 1 base from V and 7 bases from J, with 9 bases in between. CDR1 SSHAT and CDR2 FNYEAQ come from the germline V gene (reference sequence). The CDR3 runs to 13 residues. CDR3: CASSLEAAHTQYF. CDR3 bases read: TGTGCCAGCAGCTTAGAGGCGGCTCATACG.

This clone was seen ten or more times. The read ends 3 residues before the CDR3 terminus; that terminus is restored from the germline J gene. The gene calls are TRBV10-3 and TRBJ2-1, with 12 bases fitting TRBD2. The CDR3 contains 16 residues. The ends lost 0 bases at V and 8 bases at J; junction bases unmatched: 5. Germline CDR1 is ENHRY and CDR2 is SYGVKD. The CDR3 is CAISESASGRAHEQFF. CDR3 DNA (partial): TGTGCCATCAGTGAGTCGGCTAGCGGGAGGGCCCATGAG.

Concerning this clone itself: Coverage ceases 3 residues before the CDR3 finishes, and the germline J gene fills in the end. The genes are TRBV6-2 or TRBV6-3 and TRBJ2-1, with TRBD2 matching over 9 bases. With 7 bases clipped from V and 9 bases from J, the junction kept 7 bases outside the gene matches. This CDR3 region has 13 residues. In germline, CDR1 is MNHEY, CDR2 SVGEGT. The DNA read from the CDR3 is TGTGCCAGCAAACGAGCGGGAGGAGGTGAG. Its protein is CASKRAGGGE. The complete CDR3 sequence is CASKRAGGGEQFF.

This clone was counted at least ten times. The sequenced part of the CDR3 DNA is TGTGCCAGCAGTTGGGACTTAAATGAG. It specifies CASSWDLNE. Given in full, the CDR3 is CASSWDLNEQFF. The V gene is TRBV11-2, the J gene TRBJ2-1; the D gene is possibly TRBD2 (6 bases). The DNA ends 3 residues before the CDR3 does, and the rest of the CDR3 is filled in from the germline J gene. The CDR3 sequence is 12 residues long. CDR1 is SGHAT, CDR2 FQNNGV, per germline. Trimming cost V 6 bases and J 7 bases, with 10 bases left between them.

As for this clone: Coverage ceases 3 residues before the CDR3 finishes, and the germline J gene fills in the end. This chain connects TRBV2 to TRBJ1-2; TRBD1 might be the D (6 bases). The CDR3 totals 14 residues. The V gene lost 3 bases and the J gene lost 6 bases, with 14 bases spanning the gap. CDR1 SNHLY and CDR2 FYNNEI come from the germline V gene. The CDR3 spells CASSDATRTDGYTF. CDR3 DNA (partial): TGTGCCAGCAGTGATGCAACTAGGACAGATGGC. Full variable domain (rest looked up from reference TRBV2 and TRBJ1-2): EPEVTQTPSHQVTQMGQEVILRCVPISNHLYFYWYRQILGQKVEFLVSFYNNEISEKSEIFDDQFSVERPDGSNFTLKIRSTKLEDSAMYFCASSDATRTDGYTFGSGTRLTVV.

This clone showed up many times. Sequencing ends 3 residues short of the CDR3 end; the germline J gene provides the rest. The chain links TRBV30 to TRBJ1-6; 8 bases align to TRBD1. The CDR3 length is 20 residues. V shed 3 bases, J shed 1 base, and the junction held 17 bases outside the gene matches. The germline V gene has CDR1 GTSNPN and CDR2 SVGIG (reference sequence). The CDR3 sequence: CAWRKTPGQVVPSYNSPLHF. CDR3 bases read: TGTGCCTGGAGGAAAACCCCGGGACAGGTTGTACCTTCCTATAATTCACCC.

At least ten counts were recorded for this clone. The read finishes 3 residues shy of the CDR3 end, and the germline J gene is used to complete it. The chain uses TRBV4-2 and TRBJ1-4; 8 bases match TRBD1. The germline V gene encodes CDR1 LGHNA and CDR2 YNFKEQ. Germline trimming cut 1 base from V and 2 bases from J; bases unmatched to any gene: 9. The CDR3 contains 18 residues. Incomplete CDR3 DNA: TGTGCCAGCAGCCAAGGACAGGGGTTTAGGAGGACTAATGAAAAA. Amino acids: CASSQGQGFRRTNEK. The complete CDR3 protein is CASSQGQGFRRTNEKLFF.